The 29 T cell receptor beta chains presented below share a single source sample, sequenced in a study of OX40 agonist ivuxolimab in advanced cancers. The data were produced by immunoSEQ multiplex PCR, yet TCRdb's version contains in-frame clones alone and is incomplete. The sample carries tens of thousands of clones, 70% to 90% recorded once. Material: CD4+ or CD8+ T cells sorted from blood, obtained in a trial of the OX40 agonist ivuxolimab. These receptors all come from an adult with an advanced solid tumor such as melanoma, head and neck, liver or kidney cancer.

The chain employs TRBV11-1 and TRBJ1-2; 10 bases align to TRBD1. There are 15 residues in the CDR3. Germline CDR1 and CDR2: SGHAT and FQDESV (reference sequence). The ends lost 4 bases at V and 3 bases at J; junction bases unmatched: 5. CDR3 sequence: CASSSGQGEHYGYTF. CDR3 nucleotides: TGTGCCAGCAGCTCCGGACAGGGGGAGCACTATGGCTACACCTTC.

J is TRBJ2-7 and V is TRBV6-1, with D perhaps TRBD1 or TRBD2 (5 bases each). With 3 bases removed from V and 2 bases from J, the gap between germline ends came to 8 bases. Germline CDR1 and CDR2: MNHNS and SASEGT. The CDR3 is made up of 13 amino acids. CDR3 nucleotide sequence: TGTGCCAGCAGTGAGGGGGTTACCTACGAGCAGTACTTC. Its translation: CASSEGVTYEQYF.

The rearrangement uses TRBV4-2 and TRBJ2-5; 15 bases line up with TRBD2. The CDR3 runs 18 residues. V was pared by 3 bases and J by 5 bases, with 10 bases of the junction left unmatched. From germline, CDR1 is LGHNA and CDR2 YNFKEQ. The CDR3, as DNA: TGTGCCAGCAGCCAGGGGACTAGCGGGGGGCCGAGTTTCGAGACCCAGTACTTC. Translated: CASSQGTSGGPSFETQYF.

CDR3 sequence reads: CASSPDRRAGNTEAFF. The CDR3 DNA sequence: TGTGCCAGCAGCCCAGACAGGCGGGCAGGGAACACTGAAGCTTTCTTT. The V and J genes are TRBV11-2 and TRBJ1-1; a weak D match, TRBD1 (6 bases). Trimming removed 5 bases at V and 1 base at J, with 17 bases between. Germline CDR1 reads SGHAT; CDR2 reads FQNNGV. The CDR3 has 16 residues.

This rearrangement joins TRBV30 to TRBJ2-6, with D uncertain. Between the trimmed V and J ends, which lost 3 bases and 4 bases, there was a span of 22 bases. In germline, CDR1 is GTSNPN, CDR2 SVGIG (reference sequence). The CDR3 sequence is 18 residues long. The CDR3 is CAWRGQTDLLSGANVLTF. The CDR3 nucleotides read TGTGCCTGGAGGGGCCAGACGGACCTCCTCTCAGGGGCCAACGTCCTGACTTTC.

This clone has just a few counts. The chain has TRBV6-1 and TRBJ1-2; 9 positions agree with TRBD1. The J segment lost 3 bases and the V segment lost 6 bases, leaving 5 bases of the junction unmatched. CDR1 is MNHNS and CDR2 is SASEGT in the germline V gene. The length of the CDR3 is 14 residues. The CDR3 bases are TGTGCCAGCAGGTCCGGGACAGGGTACTATGGCTACACCTTC. It translates to CASRSGTGYYGYTF.

This chain uses TRBV7-8 with TRBJ1-1, with D perhaps TRBD1 (6 bases). The CDR3 loop spans 16 amino acids. V lost 3 bases and J lost 0, with 14 bases in between. Germline CDR1 reads SGHVS; CDR2 reads FQNEAQ. The CDR3 loop reads CASSFGYRAMNTEAFF. In DNA form, the CDR3 reads TGTGCCAGCAGCTTTGGGTACAGGGCAATGAACACTGAAGCTTTCTTT. Based on the CDR3 plus reference TRBV7-8 and TRBJ1-1, the full variable domain is GAGVSQSPRYKVAKRGQDVALRCDPISGHVSLFWYQQALGQGPEFLTYFQNEAQLDKSGLPSDRFFAERPEGSVSTLKIQRTQQEDSAVYLCASSFGYRAMNTEAFFGQGTRLTVV.

The chain has TRBV19 and TRBJ1-6; 7 positions match TRBD1. From germline, CDR1 is LNHDA and CDR2 SQIVND (reference sequence). Unmatched junction bases numbered 0, after V lost 9 bases and J lost 7 bases. The CDR3 totals 11 residues. In DNA, the CDR3 is TGTGCCAGCAGGGGGAATTCACCCCTCCACTTT. It translates to CASRGNSPLHF.

The V gene is TRBV6-6, the J gene TRBJ2-2; D is ambiguous. V gave up 5 bases and J gave up 1 base, with 8 bases separating them. The germline gives CDR1 MNHNY, CDR2 SVGAGI (reference sequence). This CDR3 spans 14 amino acids. CDR3 DNA sequence: TGTGCCAGCAGTGACCGACGGAACACCGGGGAGCTGTTTTTT. Protein: CASSDRRNTGELFF.

This clone has only one observation. The chain carries TRBV6-5 and TRBJ1-4; 8 bases align to TRBD1. Germline assignment: CDR1 MNHEY and CDR2 SVGAGI. J lost 8 bases, V lost 6 bases, and 5 bases had no gene match. This CDR3 has 13 amino acids. CDR3 region: CASRGQGLEKLFF. Written as DNA, the CDR3 is TGTGCCAGCAGAGGACAGGGTTTGGAAAAACTGTTTTTT.

This rearrangement joins TRBV5-1 to TRBJ1-5; 8 bases agree with TRBD1. J lost 5 bases, V lost 7 bases, and 11 bases had no gene match. This CDR3 is built from 15 residues. Germline values: CDR1 SGHRS, CDR2 YFSETQ. The CDR3 sequence: CASQYRTGLDQPQHF. CDR3 bases: TGCGCCAGCCAGTACCGGACAGGGTTGGATCAGCCCCAGCATTTT.

This sequence joins TRBV13 and TRBJ2-3; 7 nucleotides align to TRBD2. The germline gives CDR1 PRHDT, CDR2 FYEKMQ (reference sequence). This CDR3 region has 15 residues. The V segment lost 4 bases and the J segment 5 bases; nucleotides outside the gene matches: 9. The CDR3 DNA is TGTGCCAGCAGCTCCCTAAGCGGGGTGAAAGATACGCAGTATTTT. Amino acids: CASSSLSGVKDTQYF. The full variable domain, its missing parts supplied by reference TRBV13 and TRBJ2-3, is AAGVIQSPRHLIKEKRETATLKCYPIPRHDTVYWYQQGPGQDPQFLISFYEKMQSDKGSIPDRFSAQQFSDYHSELNMSSLELGDSALYFCASSSLSGVKDTQYFGPGTRLTVL.

J is TRBJ1-3 and V is TRBV7-2; D unresolved. CDR3 length: 14 amino acids. Trimming stripped 1 base from V and 2 bases from J, with 6 bases between. Germline assignment: CDR1 SGHTA and CDR2 FQGNSA. CDR3 sequence (DNA): TGTGCCAGCAGCTTAGGAACAACTGGAAACACCATATATTTT. It yields the protein CASSLGTTGNTIYF. Combining the CDR3 with reference TRBV7-2 and TRBJ1-3 gives the whole variable domain GAGVSQSPSNKVTEKGKDVELRCDPISGHTALYWYRQSLGQGLEFLIYFQGNSAPDKSGLPSDRFSAERTGGSVSTLTIQRTQQEDSAVYLCASSLGTTGNTIYFGEGSWLTVV.

J is TRBJ2-1 and V is TRBV6-1; no reliable D call. This CDR3 is 17 amino acids long. Between the trimmed V and J ends, which lost 2 bases and 4 bases, there was a span of 18 bases. Germline lookup yields CDR1 MNHNS and CDR2 SASEGT. In nucleotides, the CDR3 is TGTGCCAGCAGTGAACTGGGGTTAGGGAAGTTATACAATGAGCAGTTCTTC. Amino acid sequence: CASSELGLGKLYNEQFF.

The CDR3 spells CASRRGGSGNTIYF. The CDR3 DNA follows: TGTGCCAGCAGAAGAGGGGGCTCTGGAAACACCATATATTTT. This chain links TRBV6-6 with TRBJ1-3; D is possibly TRBD1 (6 bases). Germline CDR1 and CDR2: MNHNY and SVGAGI (reference sequence). The CDR3 is 14 amino acids. The V end was cut by 6 bases, the J end by 0 bases, with 9 bases between.

The chain joins TRBV12-5 to TRBJ1-3; no clear D gene. V dropped 5 bases and J dropped 4 bases, with 15 bases sitting between them. Per germline, CDR1 LGHNT and CDR2 FRNRAP. The CDR3 is 15 residues long. CDR3 bases: TGTGCTAGTGGTCGTGATGGGGAACCCGGAAACACCATATATTTT. Protein product: CASGRDGEPGNTIYF.

A word on this clone: Compared with germline, one end of the junction differs, possibly owing to a read error. V usage is TRBV18 and J usage is TRBJ2-5; possible D gene TRBD2, 6 bases. This CDR3 has 14 residues. CDR1 is KGHSH, CDR2 LQKENI, per germline. The CDR3 DNA reads TGTGCCAGCTCCCCACTCGGGGGAGAAGGGACCCAGTACTTC. Encoded protein: CASSPLGGEGTQYF.

The chain joins TRBV10-3 to TRBJ2-5; perhaps TRBD2 as D (6 bases). The V gene lost 10 bases and the J gene lost 7 bases, with 19 bases spanning the gap. Germline CDR1 is ENHRY and CDR2 is SYGVKD. The CDR3 contains 13 residues. CDR3: CATAGSPWGTQYF. The CDR3 DNA follows: TGTGCCACCGCGGGAAGTCCCTGGGGGACCCAGTACTTC.

This chain uses TRBV11-1 with TRBJ2-3; weak D call: TRBD2 (6 bases). Trimming pared 8 bases from V and 2 bases from J, leaving 14 bases between. The CDR3 has 14 residues. CDR1 and CDR2 (germline): SGHAT, FQDESV (reference sequence). The CDR3 loop is CASEWRDPTDTQYF. Written as DNA, the CDR3 is TGTGCCAGCGAATGGCGGGACCCCACAGATACGCAGTATTTT.

This clone has just one count. The J gene is TRBJ2-2, the V gene TRBV6-5; TRBD1 matches at 8 bases. The CDR3 has 14 residues. CDR1 is MNHEY, CDR2 SVGAGI, per germline. The junction had 2 bases not matched to a gene; V was cut back by 5 bases and J by 3 bases. CDR3 sequence reads: CASSEQGDTGELFF. The CDR3 nucleotides are TGTGCCAGCAGTGAACAGGGGGACACCGGGGAGCTGTTTTTT.

V is TRBV5-1 and J is TRBJ2-3, with TRBD1 matching 10 bases. Germline values: CDR1 SGHRS, CDR2 YFSETQ. The trim removed 2 bases at V and 4 bases at J, leaving 7 bases unmatched. The CDR3 is 16 amino acids. In DNA, the CDR3 is TGCGCCAGCAGCTTAAGTCCGGGACAGGGGTCAGATACGCAGTATTTT. It codes for CASSLSPGQGSDTQYF.

This clone was seen ten or more times. Here the CDR3 DNA reads TGTGCCAGTAGTTTTATAGGGAACACTGAAGCTTTCTTT. Encoded protein: CASSFIGNTEAFF. The rearrangement links TRBV19 to TRBJ1-1; D ambiguous. The length of the CDR3 is 13 residues. Trimming removed 5 bases from V and 1 base from J, with 8 bases in between. Germline CDR1 reads LNHDA; CDR2 reads SQIVND (reference sequence).

The chain has TRBV5-1 and TRBJ1-2, with a weak D call TRBD1 (5 bases). CDR3 length: 14 amino acids. V lost 5 bases to trimming and J lost 5 bases, with 16 bases between them. The germline V gene has CDR1 SGHRS and CDR2 YFSETQ. The CDR3 DNA reads TGCGCCAGCAGTCCCGGGACCCCAGGATATGGCTACACCTTC. Translating gives CASSPGTPGYGYTF.

The gene calls are TRBV7-2 and TRBJ2-1; D uncertain. The V end lost 2 bases, the J end lost 5 bases, and 7 bases lay between the germline ends. The CDR3 length is 13 residues. Germline CDR1 is SGHTA and CDR2 is FQGNSA. The CDR3 sequence is CASSLFENNEQFF. The CDR3 bases are TGTGCCAGCAGCTTATTCGAGAACAATGAGCAGTTCTTC. Full variable domain (remainder filled in from reference TRBV7-2 and TRBJ2-1): GAGVSQSPSNKVTEKGKDVELRCDPISGHTALYWYRQSLGQGLEFLIYFQGNSAPDKSGLPSDRFSAERTGGSVSTLTIQRTQQEDSAVYLCASSLFENNEQFFGPGTRLTVL.

V usage is TRBV7-3 and J usage is TRBJ2-7; 8 bases match TRBD1. Trimming cost V 5 bases and J 6 bases; bases outside gene matches: 9. Germline CDR1 and CDR2: SGHTA and FQGTGA. The CDR3 totals 14 residues. The CDR3 nucleotides are TGTGCCAGCAGCCGGACAGGGTCAGTCCGCGAGCAGTACTTC. Amino acids: CASSRTGSVREQYF.

This clone was seen just once. The chain recombines TRBV5-4 with TRBJ1-1, with TRBD1 matching 9 bases. There are 13 residues in the CDR3. Germline V CDR1 and CDR2: SGHNT, YYREEE (reference sequence). Trimming at V came to 4 bases and at J to 3 bases, leaving 1 base not matched to a gene. The CDR3 DNA follows: TGTGCCAGCAGCCGACAGGGGGACACTGAAGCTTTCTTT. It specifies CASSRQGDTEAFF.

The chain recombines TRBV6-5 with TRBJ1-2; weak D call: TRBD1 (5 bases). Per the germline V gene, CDR1 is MNHEY and CDR2 is SVGAGI. Deletions cut 1 base from V and 7 bases from J, with 16 bases between. This CDR3 has 15 amino acids. The CDR3 loop reads CASSYLGRTFGGYTF. The CDR3 nucleotides are TGTGCCAGCAGTTACTTGGGACGGACGTTTGGTGGCTACACCTTC.

The chain joins TRBV27 to TRBJ1-1; no clear D. There are 13 residues in the CDR3. Trimming removed 2 bases at V and 4 bases at J, with 8 bases between. Germline V CDR1 and CDR2: MNHEY, SMNVEV (reference sequence). The CDR3 region has the DNA TGTGCCAGCAGTTTACGGCGGACCACTGAAGCTTTCTTT. It yields the protein CASSLRRTTEAFF.

The V call is TRBV2, the J call TRBJ2-5; TRBD2 aligns across 11 bases. Germline V gives CDR1 SNHLY, CDR2 FYNNEI. J was trimmed by 6 bases and V by 4 bases; bases with no gene match: 16. The CDR3 contains 18 residues. CDR3 in amino acids: CASSGAPLSGGARKTQYF. In nucleotides, the CDR3 is TGTGCCAGCAGTGGAGCTCCTCTTAGCGGGGGGGCCAGAAAGACCCAGTACTTC.